The present T cell receptor beta chain was sequenced within a study of quantifying T cell responses using KT2 cells. Study background: TCR alpha and beta constant-region primers primed reverse transcription of RNA. The T4 ligation step was estimated to exceed 8% efficiency under optimum conditions. The second PCR was a qPCR stopped at a predetermined fluorescence threshold.

Unfractionated PBMC were spiked with known numbers of KT2 clone cells. The cDNA 3' end received a ligated oligonucleotide with a UMI. First-round PCR used about 4 cycles and beta primers RC1.1 and RC1.2 covering TRBC1 and TRBC2. TCRdb re-called the UMI-ligation and nested PCR reads with MiXCR, one entry per CDR3 protein. The sample has about 32,000 distinct CDR3 sequences, under 7.5% seen once. Trimming left V 7 bases short and J 2 bases short, with 14 bases between. The CDR3 runs to 14 residues. Germline-derived CDR1 and CDR2 are MNHEY and SVGAGI. The chain recombines TRBV6-5 with TRBJ1-2; D might be TRBD1 (6 bases). This sequence originates from a human donor. Sequencing was performed on PBMCs spiked with cells of the T cell clone KT2. This CDR3 reads CASKPGQQNYGYTF. The CDR3 coding sequence is TGTGCCAGCAAGCCGGGACAACAAAACTATGGCTACACCTTC.